This passage covers 19 T cell receptor beta chains from one sample sequenced in a study of long-term antiretroviral therapy in people with HIV (dated by TCRdb to 2021 to 2024). The immunoSEQ hsTCRB v3.0 assay was used at survey level resolution to sequence the TRB variable region. As stored in TCRdb, this immuneACCESS dataset retains in-frame rearrangements with V and J assigned. A fraction of the clones does not appear; measured against another copy, unresolved V genes explain less than half of the discrepancy, and the remainder lacks a known reason. This sample comprises 29,000 or so clones, around 95% of them detected only once. Of the sample, over 7% falls within the top ten clones. Here the sequenced sample was unsorted PBMCs, taken 5.3 years after starting antiretroviral therapy. The receptors originated from a man aged 25-45 years with HIV.

The CDR3 loop reads CAWSVKPGQGARGYTF. The CDR3 bases are TGTGCCTGGAGTGTAAAGCCGGGACAGGGGGCGCGTGGCTACACCTTC. The chain uses TRBV30 and TRBJ1-2; the match to TRBD1 covers 12 bases. V lost 0 bases and J lost 7; bases outside the gene matches: 9. The CDR3 contains 16 residues. Germline CDR1 is GTSNPN and CDR2 is SVGIG (reference sequence).

The V call is TRBV6-4, the J call TRBJ1-1, with D unclear. V lost 4 bases to trimming and J lost 1 base, with 10 bases between them. Germline V gene data show CDR1 as MRHNA and CDR2 as SNTAGT. The length of the CDR3 is 14 residues. In nucleotides, the CDR3 is TGTGCCAGCAGTGCCTCCCCAGGGAACACTGAAGCTTTCTTT. Encoded protein: CASSASPGNTEAFF.

This chain's CDR3 is CASSLSGVAGELFF. CDR3 sequence (DNA): TGTGCCAGCAGCTTGAGTGGGGTGGCCGGGGAGCTGTTTTTT. V is TRBV7-8 and J is TRBJ2-2, with D uncertain. The CDR3 loop spans 14 amino acids. The germline CDR1 and CDR2 sequences are SGHVS and FQNEAQ. V was clipped by 3 bases and J by 6 bases, with 11 bases between them.

V usage is TRBV9 and J usage is TRBJ2-7; D is undetermined. V shed 2 bases and J shed 7 bases, with 16 bases lying between them. CDR1 and CDR2 from the germline V gene are SGDLS and YYNGEE. The CDR3 contains 14 residues. The CDR3 DNA sequence: TGTGCCAGCAGCGTTACCCCGTATGTTGAAGAGCAGTACTTC. It translates to CASSVTPYVEEQYF.

DNA for the CDR3: TGTGCCAGCAGCTTACCGGGAGGTTACACCGGGGAGCTGTTTTTT. Its protein product is CASSLPGGYTGELFF. The V call is TRBV7-2, the J call TRBJ2-2, with 7 bases that match TRBD2. V shed 2 bases and J 3 bases; nucleotides not matched to a gene: 3. The CDR3 totals 15 residues. Germline V lookup: CDR1 SGHTA, CDR2 FQGNSA.

The J gene is TRBJ1-5, the V gene TRBV27; D uncertain. This CDR3 spans 13 amino acids. CDR1 is MNHEY, CDR2 SMNVEV, per germline (reference sequence). Trimming shortened V by 5 bases and J by 1 base, and 6 bases separated the two germline ends. The CDR3 protein is CASSLQSNQPQHF. CDR3 DNA sequence: TGTGCCAGCAGTCTCCAGAGCAATCAGCCCCAGCATTTT.

This rearrangement joins TRBV7-2 to TRBJ2-7; D is perhaps TRBD2 (5 bases). This CDR3 has 12 residues. From germline, CDR1 is SGHTA and CDR2 FQGNSA. Trimming stripped 5 bases from V and 5 bases from J, with 10 bases between. The CDR3 sequence is CASSRTLDEQYF. DNA of the CDR3: TGTGCCAGCAGCCGGACTCTGGACGAGCAGTACTTC. Based on the CDR3 plus reference TRBV7-2 and TRBJ2-7, the full variable domain is GAGVSQSPSNKVTEKGKDVELRCDPISGHTALYWYRQSLGQGLEFLIYFQGNSAPDKSGLPSDRFSAERTGGSVSTLTIQRTQQEDSAVYLCASSRTLDEQYFGPGTRLTVT.

The chain joins TRBV30 to TRBJ2-1, with 9 positions matching TRBD2. Unmatched junction bases numbered 0, after V lost 6 bases and J lost 0 bases. CDR3 size: 13 residues. CDR1 and CDR2 (germline): GTSNPN, SVGIG (reference sequence). CDR3: CACSGSSYNEQFF. Written as DNA, the CDR3 is TGTGCCTGTAGCGGGAGCTCCTACAATGAGCAGTTCTTC.

The J gene is TRBJ1-5, the V gene TRBV7-6; D is possibly TRBD1 (6 bases). This CDR3 is 14 amino acids long. In germline, CDR1 is SGHVS, CDR2 FNYEAQ. Trimming took off 4 bases at V and 0 bases at J, with 7 bases between the two ends. The CDR3 DNA follows: TGTGCCAGCAGCTCAGGGGCTAGCAATCAGCCCCAGCATTTT. Protein: CASSSGASNQPQHF.

This chain uses TRBV9 with TRBJ2-2; 9 bases map to TRBD2. Trimming cost V 4 bases and J 1 base; bases outside gene matches: 8. Germline CDR1 SGDLS, CDR2 YYNGEE. This CDR3 has 17 residues. CDR3 sequence: CASSTGTSWENTGELFF. DNA for the CDR3: TGTGCCAGCAGCACCGGGACTAGCTGGGAGAACACCGGGGAGCTGTTTTTT.

This clone appeared once. This chain connects TRBV29-1 to TRBJ2-3; D unclear. Germline V gene data show CDR1 as SQVTM and CDR2 as ANQGSEA. There are 15 residues in the CDR3. Trimming stripped 0 bases from V and 5 bases from J, with 15 bases between. CDR3 nucleotides: TGCAGCGTTGAAGATGAGGTCCAGGTTGGAGATACGCAGTATTTT. This translates into CSVEDEVQVGDTQYF.

The rearrangement uses TRBV7-6 and TRBJ1-1; D call uncertain. The CDR3 extends over 14 amino acids. Deletions cut 1 base from V and 1 base from J, with 7 bases between. Germline loops: CDR1 SGHVS, CDR2 FNYEAQ. In DNA, the CDR3 is TGTGCCAGCAGCTTAGGGACTGAGAACACTGAAGCTTTCTTT. Protein sequence: CASSLGTENTEAFF.

The chain combines TRBV7-6 with TRBJ2-5; TRBD1 aligns across 8 bases. CDR3 length: 16 residues. The germline V gene has CDR1 SGHVS and CDR2 FNYEAQ. J lost 5 bases, V lost 6 bases, and 14 bases had no gene match. The CDR3 sequence is CASSLDFGQGVETQYF. Written as DNA, the CDR3 is TGTGCCAGCAGTCTAGACTTCGGACAGGGTGTCGAGACCCAGTACTTC.

The rearrangement joins TRBV25-1 to TRBJ1-6, with TRBD1 matching over 7 bases. The germline gives CDR1 MGHDK, CDR2 SYGVNS. V dropped 2 bases and J dropped 8; count of bases not matched to a gene: 3. The CDR3 runs to 14 residues. CDR3 coding DNA: TGTGCCAGCAGTGAACACAGGGGTGATTCACCCCTCCACTTT. It yields the protein CASSEHRGDSPLHF.

A single count supports this clone. The V gene is TRBV9, the J gene TRBJ2-3; possible D gene TRBD1, 5 bases. The CDR3 spans 16 residues. V was pared by 3 bases and J by 0 bases, with 14 bases between. Germline V lookup: CDR1 SGDLS, CDR2 YYNGEE. CDR3 loop: CASSGSGATSTDTQYF. DNA of the CDR3: TGTGCCAGCAGCGGGAGTGGGGCGACTAGCACAGATACGCAGTATTTT.

CDR3 loop: CASSLVAGDFYEQYF. The CDR3 DNA sequence: TGTGCCAGCAGCTTAGTGGCGGGGGATTTCTACGAGCAGTACTTC. The chain carries TRBV7-9 and TRBJ2-7; 7 nucleotides match TRBD2. The CDR3 is 15 amino acids. V was pared by 1 base and J by 3 bases, with 6 bases of the junction left unmatched. Germline V gene sequence: CDR1 SEHNR, CDR2 FQNEAQ (reference sequence).

The chain combines TRBV5-1 with TRBJ1-3; D might be TRBD1 (6 bases). The CDR3 has 16 amino acids. V was trimmed by 0 bases and J by 3 bases, leaving 13 bases between them. CDR1 SGHRS and CDR2 YFSETQ come from the germline V gene. CDR3 sequence (DNA): TGCGCCAGCAGCTTGGACGGGGGGCGCATTGGAAACACCATATATTTT. Translating gives CASSLDGGRIGNTIYF.

This chain links TRBV5-4 with TRBJ2-3, with 12 bases matching TRBD2. The CDR3 has 16 amino acids. The V gene's germline CDR1 is SGHNT and CDR2 YYREEE (reference sequence). With 4 bases clipped from V and 1 base from J, the junction kept 4 bases outside the gene matches. CDR3 amino acids: CASSRLAGARTDTQYF. In DNA form, the CDR3 reads TGTGCCAGCAGCCGACTAGCGGGGGCGCGCACAGATACGCAGTATTTT.

V and J are TRBV27 and TRBJ2-1; D possibly corresponds to TRBD2 (6 bases). V was pared by 4 bases and J by 6 bases, with 13 bases between. Germline V lookup: CDR1 MNHEY, CDR2 SMNVEV (reference sequence). The CDR3 sequence is 14 residues long. CDR3 sequence: CASSSREASNEQFF. The CDR3 DNA is TGTGCCAGCAGTTCCAGGGAGGCCAGCAATGAGCAGTTCTTC.